This record covers a single TCR beta chain. This sample was included in a study of blood T cell repertoires in COVID-19. The CDR3 is made up of 12 amino acids. CDR1 SQVTM and CDR2 ANQGSEA come from the germline V gene. With 8 bases clipped from V and 9 bases from J, the junction kept 12 bases outside the gene matches. Method: immunoSEQ multiplex PCR; TCRdb's copy keeps in-frame clones and lacks some. Here the sample spans roughly 100,000 clones, 70% to 90% being singletons. The clonotype was recovered from a man aged 50 or older with active COVID-19. This chain connects TRBV29-1 to TRBJ1-2; the match to TRBD1 covers 7 bases. Sequenced material: peripheral blood. The CDR3 DNA sequence: TGCAGCTCAGGGGGTAGTCGCGGAAGCTACACCTTC. This gives the protein CSSGGSRGSYTF.